A selection of T cell receptor beta chains follows, all from one sample in a study of T cell changes during pregnancy in multiple sclerosis. Data came from immunoSEQ multiplex PCR; TCRdb stores just in-frame clones and leaves some out. The data show some 19,000 clones, 75% to 90% seen once. Sample: CD8+ T cells from peripheral blood mononuclear cells, taken after pregnancy. All receptors derive from a female donor in good health, enrolled as a control in a pregnancy study. Each CDR3 is given with its conserved first and last residue. A D gene is named only where the DNA matches it firmly. Part of the rows lack a size; the others show once, few, many or a class for expanded clones.

>-|TRBJ1-3|-|13|TRBV9
TGTGCCAGCAGCGTAGCGTCTGGAAACACCATATATTTT
CASSVASGNTIYF
>TRBD2|TRBJ2-3|few|17|TRBV27
TGTGCCAGCAGTTTATGGGCTAGCGGGGGGTTCACAGATACGCAGTATTTT
CASSLWASGGFTDTQYF
>TRBD1|TRBJ2-7|-|12|TRBV29-1
TGCAGCGTTGAAGAGACGACAGGGACCAAGTACTTC
CSVEETTGTKYF
>-|TRBJ1-2|-|13|TRBV29-1
TGCAGCGTCCAGGGGCTTTCTAACTATGGCTACACCTTC
CSVQGLSNYGYTF
>-|TRBJ2-5|-|15|TRBV9
TGTGCCAGCAGCCCCATGGGGGAGGCAGGAGAGACCCAGTACTTC
CASSPMGEAGETQYF
>-|TRBJ1-2|-|15|TRBV5-5
TGTGCCAGCTCCCCCTCCCAGGGATATAACTATGGCTACACCTTC
CASSPSQGYNYGYTF
>-|TRBJ1-1|-|11|TRBV4-2
TGTGCCAGCAGCCAAGAATCGGGTTCGTTCTTT
CASSQESGSFF
>-|TRBJ2-2|few|13|TRBV6-4
TGTGCCAGCAGCTCCGGGGAAACCGGGGAGCTGTTTTTT
CASSSGETGELFF
>-|TRBJ2-1|-|15|TRBV27
TGTGCCAGCAGCCTAAAGACCACAGGGGGGGATGAGCAGTTCTTC
CASSLKTTGGDEQFF
>-|TRBJ1-4|-|13|TRBV14
TGTGCCAGCAGCCTAACCAGGGGTGAAAAACTGTTTTTT
CASSLTRGEKLFF
>-|TRBJ1-1|-|14|TRBV6-6
TGTGCCAGCAGGAAACTAAGGCCGAACACTGAAGCTTTCTTT
CASRKLRPNTEAFF
>TRBD1|TRBJ1-1|few|14|TRBV30
TGTGCCTGGGACCCGGGACAGGGCTTTACTGAAGCTTTCTTT
CAWDPGQGFTEAFF
>TRBD1|TRBJ2-4|-|17|TRBV7-3
TGTGCCAGCAGCTTAGAGGGGGCAAATCTAGCCAAAAACATTCAGTACTTC
CASSLEGANLAKNIQYF
>-|TRBJ1-1|-|14|TRBV27
TGTGCCAGCAGTTTCGAAGGGGCTTTCACTGAAGCTTTCTTT
CASSFEGAFTEAFF
>TRBD1|TRBJ2-7|-|15|TRBV30
TGTGCCTGGAGTGTGGGGACAGGGGTTTCCTACGAGCAGTACTTC
CAWSVGTGVSYEQYF
>TRBD1|TRBJ2-1|-|15|TRBV5-1
TGCGCCAGCAGCGGGGGACAGATCTCCTACAATGAGCAGTTCTTC
CASSGGQISYNEQFF
>-|TRBJ1-6|-|14|TRBV5-5
TGTGCCAGCAGTCAGTGGTCCTATAATTCACCCCTCCACTTT
CASSQWSYNSPLHF
>-|TRBJ2-3|-|12|TRBV13
TGTGCCAGCAGCTCCGCGGCAGATACGCAGTATTTT
CASSSAADTQYF
>TRBD1|TRBJ1-1|once|13|TRBV30
TGTGCCTGGAGTGTACAGGGGACCACTGAAGCTTTCTTT
CAWSVQGTTEAFF
>TRBD2|TRBJ2-5|-|16|TRBV7-6
TGTGCCAGCAGCCTCGAAGCGGGAGTTGCCCAAGAGACCCAGTACTTC
CASSLEAGVAQETQYF
>-|TRBJ1-4|medium-sized|14|TRBV6-5
TGTGCCAGCAGTGCCAGTTCTCCCCGTGAAAAACTGTTTTTT
CASSASSPREKLFF
>-|TRBJ2-3|-|16|TRBV4-2
TGTGCCAGCAGCCAGGGGACATCCCCTAGCACAGATACGCAGTATTTT
CASSQGTSPSTDTQYF
>TRBD1|TRBJ1-1|-|17|TRBV19
TGTGCCAGTAGTACGGACAGGGGGCCAAAGTTGACCACTGAAGCTTTCTTT
CASSTDRGPKLTTEAFF
>-|TRBJ1-1|-|13|TRBV19
TGTGCCAGTAGTATAGATGGGGAGACTGAAGCTTTCTTT
CASSIDGETEAFF
>TRBD2|TRBJ2-7|-|13|TRBV4-1
TGCGCCAGCAGCCAAGGGGGGGGCTACGAGCAGTACTTC
CASSQGGGYEQYF
>-|TRBJ2-7|-|12|TRBV19
TGTGCCAGTAGTGGGCCGATCTACGAGCAGTACTTC
CASSGPIYEQYF
>TRBD2|TRBJ2-2|-|16|TRBV4-3
TGCGCCAGCAGCCCGGGACTAGCGGGGTCCACCGGGGAGCTGTTTTTT
CASSPGLAGSTGELFF
>TRBD1|TRBJ1-1|-|15|TRBV6-4
TGTGCCAGCAGTGAAGCAGGGGGTGAGAACACTGAAGCTTTCTTT
CASSEAGGENTEAFF
>-|TRBJ1-1|-|15|TRBV4-3
TGCGCCAGCAGCCAAGATACCCCGGTGAACACTGAAGCTTTCTTT
CASSQDTPVNTEAFF
>-|TRBJ2-1|-|15|TRBV6-4
TGTGCCAGCAGTGACTCGCCTACCATGGTCGGGGAGCAGTTCTTC
CASSDSPTMVGEQFF
>TRBD1|TRBJ2-5|-|16|TRBV7-3
TGTGCCAGCAGCTTAAAAGGACAGGGGTATCAAGAGACCCAGTACTTC
CASSLKGQGYQETQYF
>-|TRBJ2-7|-|15|TRBV7-2
TGTGCCAGCAGCTTAGTCGAGGAAAGTCCCTACGAGCAGTACTTC
CASSLVEESPYEQYF
>TRBD2|TRBJ2-3|-|16|TRBV11-2
TGTGCCAGCAGCTTATTCGCGGGGGGGCTGACAGATACGCAGTATTTT
CASSLFAGGLTDTQYF
>TRBD1|TRBJ1-4|-|14|TRBV6-6
TGTGCCACCAGAGATTCTACAGGGGATTTAGAACTGTTTTTT
CATRDSTGDLELFF